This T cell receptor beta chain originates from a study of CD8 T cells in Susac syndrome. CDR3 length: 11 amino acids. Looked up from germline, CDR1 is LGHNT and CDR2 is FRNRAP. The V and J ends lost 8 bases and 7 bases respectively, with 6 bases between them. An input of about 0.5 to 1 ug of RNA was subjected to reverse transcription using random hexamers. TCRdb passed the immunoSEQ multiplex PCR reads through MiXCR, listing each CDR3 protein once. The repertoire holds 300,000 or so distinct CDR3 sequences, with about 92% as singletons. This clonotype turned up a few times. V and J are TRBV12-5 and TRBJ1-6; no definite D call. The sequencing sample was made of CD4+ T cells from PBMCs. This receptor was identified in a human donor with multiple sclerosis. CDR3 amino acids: CASNLNSPLHF. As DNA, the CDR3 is TGTGCTAGTAACCTAAATTCACCCCTCCACTTT.